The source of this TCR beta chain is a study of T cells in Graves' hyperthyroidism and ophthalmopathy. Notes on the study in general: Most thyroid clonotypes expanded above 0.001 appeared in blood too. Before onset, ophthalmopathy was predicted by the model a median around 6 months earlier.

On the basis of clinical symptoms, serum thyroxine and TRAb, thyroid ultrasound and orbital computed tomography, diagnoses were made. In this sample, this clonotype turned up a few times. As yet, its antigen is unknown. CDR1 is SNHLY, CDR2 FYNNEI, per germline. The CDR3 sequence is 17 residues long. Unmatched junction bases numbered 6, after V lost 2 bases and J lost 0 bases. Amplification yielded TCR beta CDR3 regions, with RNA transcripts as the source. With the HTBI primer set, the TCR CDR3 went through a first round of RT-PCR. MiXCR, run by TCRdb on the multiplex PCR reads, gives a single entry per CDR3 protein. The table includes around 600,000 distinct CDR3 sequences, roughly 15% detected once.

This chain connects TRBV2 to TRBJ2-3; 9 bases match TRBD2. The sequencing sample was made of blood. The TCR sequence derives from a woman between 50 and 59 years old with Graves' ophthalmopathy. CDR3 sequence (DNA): TGTGCCAGCAGTGAACCGTGGCTAGCGGGAAGCACAGATACGCAGTATTTT. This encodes CASSEPWLAGSTDTQYF.